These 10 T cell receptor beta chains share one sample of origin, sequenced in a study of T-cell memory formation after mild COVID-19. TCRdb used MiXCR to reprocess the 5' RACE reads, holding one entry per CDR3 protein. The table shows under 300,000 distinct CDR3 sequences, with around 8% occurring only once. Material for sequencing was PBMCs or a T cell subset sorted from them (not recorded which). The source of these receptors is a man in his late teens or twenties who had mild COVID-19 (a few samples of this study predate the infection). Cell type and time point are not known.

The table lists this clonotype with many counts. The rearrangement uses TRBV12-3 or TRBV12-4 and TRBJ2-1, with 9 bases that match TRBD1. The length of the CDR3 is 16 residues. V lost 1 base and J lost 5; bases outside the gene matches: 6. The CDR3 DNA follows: TGTGCCAGCAGTTTAGGTTGGGACAGGGTCCACAATGAGCAGTTCTTC. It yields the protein CASSLGWDRVHNEQFF.

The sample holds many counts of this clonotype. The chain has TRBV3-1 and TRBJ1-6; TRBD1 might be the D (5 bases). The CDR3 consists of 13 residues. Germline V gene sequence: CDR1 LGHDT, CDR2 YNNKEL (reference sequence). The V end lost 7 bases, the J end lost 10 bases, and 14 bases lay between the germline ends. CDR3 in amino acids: CASTITAGSPLHF. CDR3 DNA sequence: TGTGCCAGCACCATAACAGCAGGGTCACCCCTCCACTTT.

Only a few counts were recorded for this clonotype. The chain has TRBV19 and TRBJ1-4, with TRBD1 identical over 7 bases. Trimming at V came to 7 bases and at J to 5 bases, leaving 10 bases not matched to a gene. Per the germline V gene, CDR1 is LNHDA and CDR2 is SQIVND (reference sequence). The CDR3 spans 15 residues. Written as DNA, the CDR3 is TGTGCCAGTATTGACCCGGGACAGCAAAATGAAAAACTGTTTTTT. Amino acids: CASIDPGQQNEKLFF.

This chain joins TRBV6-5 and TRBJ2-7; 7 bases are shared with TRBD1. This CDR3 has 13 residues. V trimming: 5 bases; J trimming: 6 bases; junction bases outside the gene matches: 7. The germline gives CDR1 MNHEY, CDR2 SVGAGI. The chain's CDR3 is CASSRNSGGEQYV. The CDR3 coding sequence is TGTGCCAGCAGTCGCAACTCAGGGGGCGAGCAGTACGTC.

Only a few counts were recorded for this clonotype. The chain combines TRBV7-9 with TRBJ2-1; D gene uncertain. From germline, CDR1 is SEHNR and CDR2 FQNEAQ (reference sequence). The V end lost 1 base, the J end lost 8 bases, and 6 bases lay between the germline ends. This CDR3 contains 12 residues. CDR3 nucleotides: TGTGCCAGCAGCTTAGACGTTTATGAGCAGTTCTTC. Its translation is CASSLDVYEQFF.

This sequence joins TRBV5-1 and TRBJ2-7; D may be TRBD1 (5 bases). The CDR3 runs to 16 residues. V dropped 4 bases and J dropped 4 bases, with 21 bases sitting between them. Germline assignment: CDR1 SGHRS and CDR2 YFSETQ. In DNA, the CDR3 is TGCGCCAGCAGCACCGCACCAGGGTCCGGAGCGTACGAGCAGTACTTC. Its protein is CASSTAPGSGAYEQYF.

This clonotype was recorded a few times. The chain's CDR3 is CASSLDSGREKLFF. DNA of the CDR3: TGTGCCAGCAGCTTAGATTCGGGGCGAGAAAAACTGTTTTTT. The chain has TRBV7-2 and TRBJ1-4; D perhaps matches TRBD1 (5 bases). Trimming took 1 base from V and 8 from J, leaving 11 bases between them. Germline V CDR1 and CDR2: SGHTA, FQGNSA. The CDR3 is made up of 14 amino acids.

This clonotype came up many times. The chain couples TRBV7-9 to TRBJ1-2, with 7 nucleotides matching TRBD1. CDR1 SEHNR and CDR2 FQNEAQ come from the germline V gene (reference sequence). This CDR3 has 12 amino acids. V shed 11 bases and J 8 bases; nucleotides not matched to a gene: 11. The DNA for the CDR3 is TGTGCCGGGAGTTCACAGGGGTACGGCTACACCTTC. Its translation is CAGSSQGYGYTF.

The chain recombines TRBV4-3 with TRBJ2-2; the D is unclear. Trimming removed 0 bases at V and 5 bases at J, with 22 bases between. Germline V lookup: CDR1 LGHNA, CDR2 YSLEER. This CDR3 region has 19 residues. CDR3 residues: CASSQDLWTDMGLTGELFF. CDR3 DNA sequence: TGCGCCAGCAGCCAAGATTTGTGGACCGATATGGGTTTGACCGGGGAGCTGTTTTTT.

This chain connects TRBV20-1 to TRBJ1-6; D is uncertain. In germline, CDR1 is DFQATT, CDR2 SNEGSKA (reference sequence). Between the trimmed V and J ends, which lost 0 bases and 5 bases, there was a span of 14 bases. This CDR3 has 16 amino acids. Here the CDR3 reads CSARDQRAGNNSPLHF. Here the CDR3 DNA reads TGCAGTGCTAGAGATCAGAGGGCAGGAAATAATTCACCCCTCCACTTT.